A selection of T cell receptor beta chains follows, all from one sample in a study of blood T cell repertoires in COVID-19. Sequencing was performed with immunoSEQ multiplex PCR; in TCRdb, only in-frame clones are kept and a portion is missing. Among some 200,000 clones listed, roughly 87% were seen once. Sequenced input: PBMCs or T cells enriched from blood (not recorded which). These TCRs come from a woman aged 25 to 39 who had recovered from COVID-19. Each CDR3 is given with its conserved first and last residue. The D gene is left open where the match is weak. Clone size is not always given. Where it is, it says once, few, many or a class for expanded clones.

TRBD1,TRBJ1-2,TRBV7-2,few,TGTGCCAGCAGCTTAAGTTCGCAGGGGGCGAACTATGGCTACACCTTC,CASSLSSQGANYGYTF
TRBD1,TRBJ2-7,TRBV11-3,.,TGTGCCAGCAGCGACCGGACAGGGGCCTACGAGCAGTACTTC,CASSDRTGAYEQYF
.,TRBJ2-5,TRBV15,.,TGTGCCACCAGCAGTAATAGCCAAGAGACCCAGTACTTC,CATSSNSQETQYF
TRBD2,TRBJ2-7,TRBV4-1,.,TGCGCCAGCAGCCAAACTCCCCGGGGGGGAGGAAGCTCCTACGAGCAGTACTTC,CASSQTPRGGGSSYEQYF
TRBD2,TRBJ2-2,TRBV6-5,.,TGTGCCAGCAGTTCCCTACTAGCGGGAGTCACCGGGGAGCTGTTTTTT,CASSSLLAGVTGELFF
.,TRBJ2-5,TRBV19,.,TGTGCCAGTAGTATCCCACAAGAGACCCAGTACTTC,CASSIPQETQYF
.,TRBJ1-1,TRBV19,.,TGTGCCAGTAGTATGGCGGGGCCGAACACTGAAGCTTTCTTT,CASSMAGPNTEAFF
TRBD2,TRBJ2-1,TRBV10-3,.,TGTGCCCGTCTTGCGGGAGGGCTGGTTCCCGGGGTACCGGGGAATGAGCAGTTCTTC,CARLAGGLVPGVPGNEQFF
TRBD2,TRBJ2-1,TRBV4-3,.,TGCGCCAGCAGCCCGGGGACTAGCAGCTACAATGAGCAGTTCTTC,CASSPGTSSYNEQFF
.,TRBJ1-5,TRBV15,.,TGTGCCACCAGTTGGGGACACAATCAGCCCCAGCATTTT,CATSWGHNQPQHF
.,TRBJ2-7,TRBV6-1,many,TGTGCCAGCAGTGAAGAAGTGGGGGCTTCCTACGAGCAGTACTTC,CASSEEVGASYEQYF
.,TRBJ2-4,TRBV18,.,TGTGCCAGCTCACCACAGGGGGACGTAATAGCCAAAAACATTCAGTACTTC,CASSPQGDVIAKNIQYF
.,TRBJ1-1,TRBV2,.,TGTGCCAGCAGCCCTGACATGAACACTGAAGCTTTCTTT,CASSPDMNTEAFF
.,TRBJ2-1,TRBV6-5,once,TGTGCCAGCAGCCCGACTAGAAGGGGCAATGAGCAGTTCTTC,CASSPTRRGNEQFF
.,TRBJ1-2,TRBV12-3/TRBV12-4,.,TGTGCCAGCAGTTCAGGGCCTGGCTACACCTTC,CASSSGPGYTF
.,TRBJ1-1,TRBV30,.,TGTGCCTGGAGGCGAGGGCTTACTGAAGCTTTCTTT,CAWRRGLTEAFF
.,TRBJ2-5,TRBV13,.,TGTGCCAGTTTAATCGGAGAGACCCAGTACTTC,CASLIGETQYF
.,TRBJ1-1,TRBV11-2,.,TGTGCCAGCAGCAACGACAGATACATGAACACTGAAGCTTTCTTT,CASSNDRYMNTEAFF
.,TRBJ2-3,TRBV14,.,TGTGCCAGCAGCCATACTAGCACAGATACGCAGTATTTT,CASSHTSTDTQYF
.,TRBJ2-7,TRBV7-9,.,TGTGCCAGCAGCGCATCAGGGACTTACTCCTACGAGCAGTACTTC,CASSASGTYSYEQYF
TRBD1,TRBJ1-2,TRBV14,.,TGTGCCAGCAGCCAAGCAGGGGGCTACTATGGCTACACCTTC,CASSQAGGYYGYTF
.,TRBJ2-3,TRBV24-1,.,TGTGCCACCAGTGATCCCGTTCGAGATACGCAGTATTTT,CATSDPVRDTQYF